This T cell receptor (beta chain) was captured in a study of T cell responses to AZD1222 COVID-19 vaccine. Assay used: immunoSEQ multiplex PCR; TCRdb lists only in-frame clones, some missing. The sample consists of some 200,000 clones, approximately 94% of them appearing once. General study results and limits: Seropositivity was recorded at baseline in only 6 or 7 AZD1222 recipients. Two AZD1222 administrations were followed by greater Spike-specific TCR breadth and depth. Donors were largely white British and mainly female; clonal diversity was possibly underestimated.

As concerns this clone: Its antigen is not identified.

Germline V lookup: CDR1 SGHDN, CDR2 FVKESK. Trimming shortened V by 5 bases and J by 4 bases, and 17 bases separated the two germline ends. The CDR3 has 15 residues. The sequence was obtained from an adult who received the AZD1222 COVID-19 vaccine. V usage is TRBV14 and J usage is TRBJ1-2, with a possible D match to TRBD1 (6 bases). The sample consisted of peripheral blood, taken 28 days after the second AZD1222 dose. CDR3 in DNA: TGTGCCAGCAGCGAACTCAAGACAGGAGGCTATGGCTACACCTTC. Protein product: CASSELKTGGYGYTF.